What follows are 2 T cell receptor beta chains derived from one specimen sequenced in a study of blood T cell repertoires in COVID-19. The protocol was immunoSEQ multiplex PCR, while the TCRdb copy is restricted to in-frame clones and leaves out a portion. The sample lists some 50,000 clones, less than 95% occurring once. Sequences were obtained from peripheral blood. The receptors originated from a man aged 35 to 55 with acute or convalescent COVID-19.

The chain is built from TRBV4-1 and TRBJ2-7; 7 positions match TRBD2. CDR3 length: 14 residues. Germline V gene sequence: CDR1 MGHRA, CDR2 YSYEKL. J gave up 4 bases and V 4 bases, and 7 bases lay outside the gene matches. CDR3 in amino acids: CASSLQGGPYEQYF. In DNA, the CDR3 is TGCGCCAGCAGCCTCCAGGGAGGGCCGTACGAGCAGTACTTC.

The CDR3 sequence: CACLYGYTF. The DNA of the CDR3 is TGCGCCTGCCTATATGGCTACACCTTC. This chain uses TRBV10-1 with TRBJ1-2; D remains unclear. The CDR3 extends over 9 amino acids. Trimming removed 11 bases at V and 5 bases at J, with 6 bases between. The germline V gene encodes CDR1 WNHNN and CDR2 SYGVQD (reference sequence).